Listed below are T cell receptor beta chains from one sample, sequenced in a study of post-analysis software for immune sequencing data. One entry per CDR3 protein results from TCRdb running MiXCR on the PCR reads. Among about 160,000 distinct CDR3 sequences listed, about 37% were seen once. Here the sequenced sample was blood, taken after autologous hematopoietic stem cell transplantation. These receptors were obtained from a girl aged 10-17 years with multiple sclerosis. CDR3s include the opening cysteine and the closing phenylalanine or tryptophan. A D gene is named only where the DNA matches it firmly. Expanded clones are given a class, and other clones once, few, many or no size at all.

j_call clone_size d_call v_call cdr3_aa cdr3_nt
TRBJ2-3 NA NA TRBV7-9 CASSPGPRHTQYF TGTGCCAGCAGCCCGGGTCCCCGGCATACGCAGTATTTT
TRBJ2-5 NA NA TRBV7-3 CASSLDRKETQYF TGTGCCAGCAGCTTAGACAGGAAAGAGACCCAGTACTTC
TRBJ1-2 NA TRBD1 TRBV27 CASSLNGQGNGYTF TGTGCCAGCAGTTTAAATGGACAGGGAAATGGCTACACCTTC
TRBJ2-7 NA NA TRBV20-1 CSATFRGRTYEQYF TGCAGTGCAACTTTCCGGGGCCGGACCTACGAGCAGTACTTC
TRBJ2-1 few NA TRBV4-2 CASSQEETGIHYNEQFF TGTGCCAGCAGCCAAGAAGAGACCGGGATTCACTACAATGAGCAGTTCTTC
TRBJ1-4 NA NA TRBV12-3/TRBV12-4 CANTRWQGEKLFF TGTGCCAACACCCGGTGGCAGGGTGAAAAACTGTTTTTT
TRBJ1-2 NA TRBD1 TRBV20-1 CSARGFGQDNYGYTF TGCAGTGCTAGAGGTTTTGGACAGGATAACTATGGCTACACCTTC
TRBJ2-3 NA TRBD2 TRBV5-1 CASRPGLAADTQYF TGCGCCAGCAGACCGGGACTAGCGGCAGATACGCAGTATTTT
TRBJ2-7 NA NA TRBV6-2/TRBV6-3 CASSFGGPGYEQYF TGTGCCAGCAGTTTTGGAGGGCCTGGCTACGAGCAGTACTTC
TRBJ2-6 NA TRBD1 TRBV4-1 CASSHIDRGITGANVLTF TGCGCCAGCAGCCATATTGACAGGGGAATAACTGGGGCCAACGTCCTGACTTTC
TRBJ1-1 NA TRBD1 TRBV11-2 CASSLGRTGGIGTEAFF TGTGCCAGCAGCTTAGGTAGGACAGGGGGCATAGGGACTGAAGCTTTCTTT
TRBJ1-1 NA TRBD1 TRBV7-9 CASSEPGQGARNTEAFF TGTGCCAGCAGCGAACCGGGACAGGGGGCAAGGAACACTGAAGCTTTCTTT
TRBJ2-7 many TRBD1 TRBV12-3/TRBV12-4 CASSWGTGSYEQYF TGTGCCAGCAGTTGGGGGACAGGGAGCTACGAGCAGTACTTC
TRBJ2-7 many NA TRBV20-1 CSARSRHNYEQYF TGCAGTGCTAGGTCGAGGCATAACTACGAGCAGTACTTC
TRBJ2-6 NA NA TRBV12-3/TRBV12-4 CASSPLQGHLSGANVLTF TGTGCCAGCAGCCCCCTACAGGGCCATCTCTCTGGGGCCAACGTCCTGACTTTC
TRBJ2-7 NA TRBD2 TRBV13 CASSPAYTGGEREGLYEQYF TGTGCCAGCAGCCCTGCATATACCGGAGGAGAGCGGGAGGGCCTCTACGAGCAGTACTTC
TRBJ2-7 NA NA TRBV11-2 CASSLGISYEQYF TGTGCCAGCAGCTTAGGAATCTCCTACGAGCAGTACTTC
TRBJ2-1 many TRBD2 TRBV20-1 CSVLSGASYNEQFF TGCAGTGTTTTAAGCGGGGCCTCCTACAATGAGCAGTTCTTC